Each of the 13 T cell receptor beta chains below was sequenced from the same sample in a study of CD8 T cells in ankylosing spondylitis. MiXCR, applied by TCRdb to the 5' RACE reads, yields one record per CDR3 protein. The sample holds around 120,000 distinct CDR3 sequences, roughly 13% seen once. The sequencing input was blood, either unsorted or a sorted T cell fraction (not recorded which). The receptors stem from a female donor with ankylosing spondylitis or in good health (not recorded which).

The chain combines TRBV5-5 with TRBJ1-1, with D tentatively TRBD1 (5 bases). There are 17 residues in the CDR3. Deletions cut 7 bases from V and 0 bases from J, with 22 bases between. Germline-derived CDR1 and CDR2 are SGHKS and YYEKEE (reference sequence). The CDR3 loop is CASGGVLGNVMNTEAFF. The CDR3 DNA reads TGTGCCAGCGGAGGGGTTCTGGGTAATGTAATGAACACTGAAGCTTTCTTT.

The DNA of the CDR3 is TGTGCCAGCAGTTTTATTTCGGATGAGCAGTTCTTC. Its protein is CASSFISDEQFF. J is TRBJ2-1 and V is TRBV12-3 or TRBV12-4; the D is unclear. The CDR3 runs 12 residues. V was cut by 3 bases and J by 8 bases, with 8 bases left in between.

DNA for the CDR3: TGTGCCAGCAGCCCTTCGGCTAGCGGGGGGCAAGAGACCCAGTACTTC. This gives the protein CASSPSASGGQETQYF. This rearrangement joins TRBV13 to TRBJ2-5; 11 bases map to TRBD2. Per the germline V gene, CDR1 is PRHDT and CDR2 is FYEKMQ (reference sequence). This CDR3 spans 16 amino acids. Trimming took 5 bases from V and 2 from J; bases not matched to a gene: 7.

This clonotype appeared a few times. This chain uses TRBV5-1 with TRBJ2-5; a weak D match, TRBD1 (6 bases). V shed 1 base and J shed 7 bases, with 14 bases lying between them. Per germline, CDR1 SGHRS and CDR2 YFSETQ. The CDR3 has 14 amino acids. CDR3 amino acids: CASSLRSGVGTQYF. As DNA, the CDR3 is TGCGCCAGCAGCTTGCGTTCAGGGGTAGGGACCCAGTACTTC.

At least ten counts were recorded for this clonotype. The rearrangement uses TRBV27 and TRBJ2-7; TRBD2 matches at 8 bases. There are 13 residues in the CDR3. Germline V gene lookup returns CDR1 MNHEY and CDR2 SMNVEV (reference sequence). V was pared by 4 bases and J by 4 bases, with 3 bases of the junction left unmatched. The CDR3: CASSSRGGYEQYF. The CDR3 DNA follows: TGTGCCAGCAGTTCCCGGGGGGGTTACGAGCAGTACTTC.

V usage is TRBV7-8 and J usage is TRBJ2-7; 9 nucleotides line up with TRBD2. CDR3 size: 14 residues. The V gene's germline CDR1 is SGHVS and CDR2 FQNEAQ. The J segment lost 4 bases and the V segment lost 5 bases, leaving 6 bases of the junction unmatched. The CDR3 region has the DNA TGTGCCAGCAGCGCGACTAGCGGCGCTTACGAGCAGTACTTC. Translation: CASSATSGAYEQYF.

The sample holds many counts of this clonotype. The chain is built from TRBV6-5 and TRBJ1-2, with D hard to call. This CDR3 comprises 18 residues. V was shortened by 0 bases and J by 4 bases, with 21 bases between the two germline ends. Germline CDR1 reads MNHEY; CDR2 reads SVGAGI. The CDR3: CASSYSGLTPLPSYGYTF. The DNA of the CDR3 is TGTGCCAGCAGTTACTCCGGACTGACTCCCTTGCCCTCCTATGGCTACACCTTC.

This clonotype was seen ten or more times. Relative to the germline gene, one junction end is altered; a read error may explain this. The genes are TRBV7-7 and TRBJ2-5, with 10 bases fitting TRBD2. Germline CDR1 is SSHAT and CDR2 is FNYEAQ (reference sequence). The CDR3 is 16 residues long. The chain's CDR3 is CASSLAIAGGQETQYF. The CDR3 DNA is TGTGCTAGCAGCCTCGCGATAGCGGGGGGCCAAGAGACCCAGTACTTC.

This clonotype was found many times. The J gene is TRBJ2-1, the V gene TRBV12-3 or TRBV12-4; the D is unclear. This CDR3 contains 12 residues. Trimming took off 6 bases at V and 9 bases at J, with 12 bases between the two ends. CDR3 residues: CASRLGGLEQFF. CDR3 sequence (DNA): TGTGCCAGCAGGCTTGGTGGTCTTGAGCAGTTCTTC.

This chain links TRBV5-1 with TRBJ2-3; 9 bases agree with TRBD2. Germline CDR1 reads SGHRS; CDR2 reads YFSETQ. The length of the CDR3 is 14 residues. The V segment lost 3 bases and the J segment 3 bases; nucleotides outside the gene matches: 2. CDR3 residues: CASSSTSGTDTQYF. The CDR3, as DNA: TGCGCCAGCAGCTCGACTAGCGGTACAGATACGCAGTATTTT.

This clonotype was seen more than once but under ten times. The genes are TRBV20-1 and TRBJ2-3, with 8 nucleotides matching TRBD2. Trimming cost V 5 bases and J 4 bases; bases outside gene matches: 11. Germline V CDR1 and CDR2: DFQATT, SNEGSKA (reference sequence). This CDR3 has 15 residues. As DNA, the CDR3 is TGCAGTGCTCTCGGGAGGGGACCGGGGTCAGATACGCAGTATTTT. Translation: CSALGRGPGSDTQYF.

As concerns this clonotype: This may be a read error, as it is one base from a much larger clone. The chain has TRBV7-3 and TRBJ2-1, with a possible D match to TRBD1 (6 bases). Germline loops: CDR1 SGHTA, CDR2 FQGTGA. The CDR3 totals 14 residues. CDR3 nucleotides: TGTACCAGCAGCTTAAGAGGGACATACAATGAGCAGTTCTTC. Translated: CTSSLRGTYNEQFF.

This clonotype was seen a single time. A much larger clone lies a single base off, so this may be a read error. The chain carries TRBV6-1 and TRBJ1-4, with D tentatively TRBD1 (6 bases). Germline CDR1 and CDR2: MNHNS and SASEGT. The CDR3 is made up of 15 amino acids. V lost 8 bases to trimming and J lost 8 bases, with 21 bases between them. DNA for the CDR3: TGTGCCAGCTGGGTAGGATGGGGACAAAGCGAAAAACTGTTTTTT. It yields the protein CASWVGWGQSEKLFF.